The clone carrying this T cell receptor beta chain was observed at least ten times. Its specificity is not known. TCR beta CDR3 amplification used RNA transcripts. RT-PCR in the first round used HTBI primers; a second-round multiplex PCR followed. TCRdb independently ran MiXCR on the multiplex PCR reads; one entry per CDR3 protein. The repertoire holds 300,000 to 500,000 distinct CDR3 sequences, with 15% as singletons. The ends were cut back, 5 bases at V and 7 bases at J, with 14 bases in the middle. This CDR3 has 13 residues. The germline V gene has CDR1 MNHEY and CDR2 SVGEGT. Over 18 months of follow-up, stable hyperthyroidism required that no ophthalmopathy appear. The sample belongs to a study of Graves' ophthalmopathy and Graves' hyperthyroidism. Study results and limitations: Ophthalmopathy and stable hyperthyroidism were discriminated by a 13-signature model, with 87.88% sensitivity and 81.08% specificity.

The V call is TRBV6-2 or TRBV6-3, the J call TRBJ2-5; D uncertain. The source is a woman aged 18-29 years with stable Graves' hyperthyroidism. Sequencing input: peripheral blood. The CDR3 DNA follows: TGTGCCAGCAGTCTCGGCCCGATGGTGACCCAGTACTTC. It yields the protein CASSLGPMVTQYF.